This TCR beta chain was recorded in a study of T cells in Graves' hyperthyroidism and ophthalmopathy. Looking at the study overall: Pretreatment peripheral blood was obtained at initial diagnosis. Study observations and caveats: Peripheral blood also featured most of the thyroid clonotypes expanded above 0.001.

Sampled blood dates from first hyperthyroidism diagnosis, and it precedes any ophthalmopathy symptoms. Template material for amplifying TCR beta CDR3 regions consisted of RNA transcripts. First-round RT-PCR of the TCR CDR3 relied on the HTBI primer set. MiXCR, applied by TCRdb to the multiplex PCR reads, yields one record per CDR3 protein. The data show 300,000 to 450,000 distinct CDR3 sequences, with approximately 14% seen just once and approximately 30% held by the top ten. Germline-derived CDR1 and CDR2 are LNHNV and YYDKDF (reference sequence). The CDR3 has 12 amino acids. V lost 4 bases, J lost 9 bases, and 10 bases lay in between. This clonotype was counted at least ten times. Its antigen is currently unknown.

Material: blood. The gene calls are TRBV15 and TRBJ2-1; D is undetermined. This clonotype was obtained from a woman aged 18-29 years with Graves' hyperthyroidism that later progressed to Graves' ophthalmopathy. This chain's CDR3 is CATSIGPSEQFF. CDR3 DNA: TGTGCCACCAGCATCGGACCCAGTGAGCAGTTCTTC.